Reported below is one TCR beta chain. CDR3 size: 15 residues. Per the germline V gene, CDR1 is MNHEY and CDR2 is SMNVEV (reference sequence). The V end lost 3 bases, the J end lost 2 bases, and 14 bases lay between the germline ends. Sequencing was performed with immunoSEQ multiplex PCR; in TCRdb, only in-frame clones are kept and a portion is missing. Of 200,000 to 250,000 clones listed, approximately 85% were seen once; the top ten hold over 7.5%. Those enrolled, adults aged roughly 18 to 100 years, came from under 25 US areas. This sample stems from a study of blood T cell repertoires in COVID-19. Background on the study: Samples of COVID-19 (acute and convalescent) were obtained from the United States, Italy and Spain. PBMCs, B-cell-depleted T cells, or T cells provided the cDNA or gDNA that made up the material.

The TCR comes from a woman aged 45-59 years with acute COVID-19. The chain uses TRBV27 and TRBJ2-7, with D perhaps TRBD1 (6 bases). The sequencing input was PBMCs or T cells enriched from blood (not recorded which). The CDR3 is CASSFSGTSPYEQYF. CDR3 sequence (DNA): TGTGCCAGCAGTTTCTCTGGGACATCCCCCTACGAGCAGTACTTC.